These T cell receptor beta chains were read from a single sample in a study of regulatory T cells in long-lasting Graves disease. In TCRdb, the multiplex PCR reads were re-called with MiXCR into one record per CDR3 protein. The table records roughly 440,000 distinct CDR3 sequences, 16% of them present only once. The same sample was also used in a study of T cells in Graves' hyperthyroidism and ophthalmopathy.

The input for sequencing was peripheral blood mononuclear cells (PBMCs), taken at new diagnosis, from a patient treated with antithyroid drugs. Source of these receptors: a woman between 18 and 29 years old with Graves disease. CDR3s include the opening cysteine and the closing phenylalanine or tryptophan. A D gene is named only where the DNA matches it firmly. Only some rows state a clone size, as once, few, many or a class for expanded clones.

DNA: TGTGCCAGCAGGCCGGGACTAGCGGCTGCCAAAAACATTCAGTACTTC; CDR3: CASRPGLAAAKNIQYF; size: -; V: TRBV6-2/TRBV6-3; J: TRBJ2-4; D: TRBD2
DNA: TGCGCCAGCAGCTTGGAGGTTTTAGGGGGGCCCGGCACTGAAGCTTTCTTT; CDR3: CASSLEVLGGPGTEAFF; size: many; V: TRBV5-1; J: TRBJ1-1; D: -
DNA: TGCGCCAGCAGCCAAGCCCCGGAGTCCAGCACAGATACGCAGTATTTT; CDR3: CASSQAPESSTDTQYF; size: -; V: TRBV4-1; J: TRBJ2-3; D: -
DNA: TGTGCCAGCGCCGTCGGGACAGTATCACCAAGGGGCTATGGCTACACCTTC; CDR3: CASAVGTVSPRGYGYTF; size: few; V: TRBV19; J: TRBJ1-2; D: TRBD1
DNA: TGTGCCAGCGATGGGGACAGGGCCCCCCTTTATCCTAGCACAGATACGCAGTATTTT; CDR3: CASDGDRAPLYPSTDTQYF; size: many; V: TRBV28; J: TRBJ2-3; D: TRBD1
DNA: TGCAGCGCTGGTGTCGGGGTACGGGATAAAGGCGGGGAGACCCAGTACTTC; CDR3: CSAGVGVRDKGGETQYF; size: few; V: TRBV29-1; J: TRBJ2-5; D: -
DNA: TGTGCCACCAGCCCTCTCCGGGACAGTCTTGAAGCTTTCTTT; CDR3: CATSPLRDSLEAFF; size: many; V: TRBV15; J: TRBJ1-1; D: TRBD1
DNA: TGCAGTGCTAGAGACACTGAGGGGCTCTACGAGCAGTACTTC; CDR3: CSARDTEGLYEQYF; size: many; V: TRBV20-1; J: TRBJ2-7; D: -
DNA: TGCGCCAGCAGCTCCGGGACTACTTACGAGCAGTACTTC; CDR3: CASSSGTTYEQYF; size: many; V: TRBV5-1; J: TRBJ2-7; D: TRBD2
DNA: TGTGCCAGCTCACCCTCGGGACAGGGGGCGCGGAATGAGCAGTTCTTC; CDR3: CASSPSGQGARNEQFF; size: -; V: TRBV18; J: TRBJ2-1; D: TRBD1
DNA: TGTGCCAGCAGCCAAGATTTAGGGGGCGAGCAGTACTTC; CDR3: CASSQDLGGEQYF; size: few; V: TRBV14; J: TRBJ2-7; D: -
DNA: TGTGCCAGCAGCGCCGGGACAGTTTACAATGAGCAGTTCTTC; CDR3: CASSAGTVYNEQFF; size: many; V: TRBV28; J: TRBJ2-1; D: TRBD1
DNA: TGCGCCAGCAGCAAGACAGGGGCTGGGGCCAACGTCCTGACTTTC; CDR3: CASSKTGAGANVLTF; size: few; V: TRBV5-1; J: TRBJ2-6; D: TRBD1
DNA: TGCAGTGGTGCGGGAGACCCACAAGGGACCCAGTACTTC; CDR3: CSGAGDPQGTQYF; size: -; V: TRBV20-1; J: TRBJ2-5; D: TRBD2
DNA: TGTGCCAGCAGTTTATCGGGGAGGCACTACGAGCAGTACTTC; CDR3: CASSLSGRHYEQYF; size: many; V: TRBV28; J: TRBJ2-7; D: -
DNA: TGTGCCAGCAGCTTAGACCCAGCCGGACAGACCCAGTACTTC; CDR3: CASSLDPAGQTQYF; size: many; V: TRBV11-2; J: TRBJ2-5; D: -
DNA: TGCAGTGCTTGTGGAACGGGGGAGGAAAGCAATCAGCCCCAGCATTTT; CDR3: CSACGTGEESNQPQHF; size: -; V: TRBV20-1; J: TRBJ1-5; D: -
DNA: TGTGCCAGCAGAGCGGGACAGATAAATGAGCAGTTCTTC; CDR3: CASRAGQINEQFF; size: -; V: TRBV28; J: TRBJ2-1; D: -
DNA: TGCAGTGCTAGAGATCGCGGGACTAGCGGGAGAAATGAGCAGTTCTTC; CDR3: CSARDRGTSGRNEQFF; size: few; V: TRBV20-1; J: TRBJ2-1; D: TRBD2
DNA: TGTGCCAGCAGTTTATTACAGGGGGCAGGGGCCAACGTCCTGACTTTC; CDR3: CASSLLQGAGANVLTF; size: few; V: TRBV27; J: TRBJ2-6; D: TRBD1
DNA: TGTGCCAGCAGTGAATGGGTAGCGGGAGGTGTCGATACGCAGTATTTT; CDR3: CASSEWVAGGVDTQYF; size: -; V: TRBV25-1; J: TRBJ2-3; D: TRBD2
DNA: TGCGCCAGCTCCGGGACAGGGGGAAACGAGCAGTACTTC; CDR3: CASSGTGGNEQYF; size: few; V: TRBV4-1; J: TRBJ2-7; D: TRBD1
DNA: TGTGCCAGCAGCTTGTTGACTACAGGGGACGAGCAGTTCTTC; CDR3: CASSLLTTGDEQFF; size: -; V: TRBV7-3; J: TRBJ2-1; D: TRBD1
DNA: TGTGCCAGCAGTTTTATGGACAGCCAGAAAAAACTGTTTTTT; CDR3: CASSFMDSQKKLFF; size: few; V: TRBV27; J: TRBJ1-4; D: -
DNA: TGTGCCAGCAGTTACTCGAAGGGGAGGGCCACGTACCCCAATCAGCCCCAGCATTTT; CDR3: CASSYSKGRATYPNQPQHF; size: -; V: TRBV6-9; J: TRBJ1-5; D: -
DNA: TGTGCCAGCAGCCAAGGTTCCGGGAGGCAGTATTTT; CDR3: CASSQGSGRQYF; size: few; V: TRBV14; J: TRBJ2-3; D: -
DNA: TGCGCCAGCAGCCAAGAGGGGACAGGAATCTATGGCTACACCTTC; CDR3: CASSQEGTGIYGYTF; size: -; V: TRBV4-1; J: TRBJ1-2; D: TRBD1